This T cell receptor (beta chain) came from a study of T cells in women clearing cervical HPV infection. This CDR3 spans 14 amino acids. The junction had 6 bases not matched to a gene; V was cut back by 6 bases and J by 2 bases. Per the germline V gene, CDR1 is SQVTM and CDR2 is ANQGSEA. Note on this clone: The read comes to an end 3 residues before the CDR3 does, leaving the germline J gene to fill in the end.

Generated by immunoSEQ multiplex PCR, the TCRdb table keeps only in-frame clones and is missing some. This sample's table has about 34,000 clones. Material for sequencing was blood buffy coat. This receptor was taken from a woman between 18 and 70 years old with a cervical HPV16 infection that either progressed to CIN3+ or cleared (not recorded which). The chain links TRBV29-1 to TRBJ2-2; 7 nucleotides align to TRBD2. Partial CDR3 DNA: TGCAGCGTGCTACTAGCGTTTAACACCGGGGAG. Amino acid sequence: CSVLLAFNTGE. In full, the CDR3 reads CSVLLAFNTGELFF.